Following are 5 T cell receptor beta chains from one sample sequenced in a study of blood T cell repertoires in COVID-19. Sequencing was performed with immunoSEQ multiplex PCR; in TCRdb, only in-frame clones are kept and a portion is missing. The data show about 220,000 clones, 82% seen once. Sequencing used PBMCs or T cells enriched from blood (not recorded which). Receptors originate from a woman in her fifties or sixties who had recovered from COVID-19.

The V and J genes are TRBV14 and TRBJ1-2; D remains ambiguous. Germline values: CDR1 SGHDN, CDR2 FVKESK. The ends were cut back, 0 bases at V and 0 bases at J, with 11 bases in the middle. The CDR3 totals 16 residues. The CDR3 DNA follows: TGTGCCAGCAGCCAAGATCCCCGGAGGGCTAACTATGGCTACACCTTC. As protein: CASSQDPRRANYGYTF.

V and J are TRBV10-2 and TRBJ1-3; D is unresolved. Germline values: CDR1 WSHSY, CDR2 SAAADI. This CDR3 has 14 amino acids. V was clipped by 5 bases and J by 4 bases, with 12 bases between them. The DNA of the CDR3 is TGCGCCAGCAGTCCTCGCATGGAGGGAAACACCATATATTTT. As protein: CASSPRMEGNTIYF.

The chain joins TRBV5-6 to TRBJ1-2; no definite D call. This CDR3 spans 14 amino acids. The ends were cut back, 5 bases at V and 2 bases at J, with 13 bases in the middle. Germline V lookup: CDR1 SGHDT, CDR2 YYEEEE. The CDR3 DNA reads TGTGCCAGCAGAACCCTTGGCGGGAACTATGGCTACACCTTC. Translated, it gives CASRTLGGNYGYTF.

This chain uses TRBV10-2 with TRBJ1-6; D unclear. Germline V lookup: CDR1 WSHSY, CDR2 SAAADI. The ends were cut back, 8 bases at V and 4 bases at J, with 12 bases in the middle. The CDR3 consists of 14 residues. CDR3 residues: CASSHPQYNSPLHF. The DNA for the CDR3 is TGCGCCAGCTCCCACCCTCAGTATAATTCACCCCTCCACTTT.

The genes are TRBV27 and TRBJ2-1; 16 bases map to TRBD2. V shed 7 bases, J shed 7 bases, and the junction held 7 bases outside the gene matches. Germline loops: CDR1 MNHEY, CDR2 SMNVEV (reference sequence). This CDR3 contains 16 residues. As DNA, the CDR3 is TGTGCCAGCACCGGGACTAGCGGGGGGGCAGTAAATGAGCAGTTCTTC. Its translation: CASTGTSGGAVNEQFF.